The clone carrying this TCR beta chain was seen a few times. PCR primers comprised 60 Vbeta and 13 Jbeta primers. Repertoires were generated with immunoSEQ multiplex PCR, while TCRdb's copy carries only in-frame clones and drops some. The data show around 150,000 clones, around four fifths seen once. The record originates from a study of cytomegalovirus exposure and HLA in healthy donors. The CDR3 is 14 residues long. V lost 4 bases and J lost 7, with 16 bases in between. The germline gives CDR1 ENHRY, CDR2 SYGVKD. This receptor was obtained from a female donor in good health and CMV-seronegative. Sample: PBMCs. This sequence joins TRBV10-3 and TRBJ1-2, with D possibly being TRBD1 (6 bases). CDR3 sequence: CAISAGGDRIGYTF. The CDR3 DNA is TGTGCCATCAGTGCTGGGGGCGACCGAATTGGCTACACCTTC.